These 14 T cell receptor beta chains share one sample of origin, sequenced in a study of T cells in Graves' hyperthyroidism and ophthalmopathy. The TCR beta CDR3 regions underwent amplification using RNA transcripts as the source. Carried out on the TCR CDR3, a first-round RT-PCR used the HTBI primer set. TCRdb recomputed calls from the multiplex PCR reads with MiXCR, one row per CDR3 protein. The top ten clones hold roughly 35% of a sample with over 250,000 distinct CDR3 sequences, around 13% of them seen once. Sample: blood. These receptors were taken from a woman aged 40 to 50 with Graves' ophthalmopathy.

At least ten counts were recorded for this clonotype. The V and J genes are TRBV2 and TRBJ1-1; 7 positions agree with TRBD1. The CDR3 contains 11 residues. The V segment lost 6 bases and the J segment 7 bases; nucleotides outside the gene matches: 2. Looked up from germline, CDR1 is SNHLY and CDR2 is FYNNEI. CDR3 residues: CASSRDSEAFF. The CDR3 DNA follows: TGTGCCAGCAGCCGGGACAGTGAAGCTTTCTTT. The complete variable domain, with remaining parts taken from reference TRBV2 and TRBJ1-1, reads EPEVTQTPSHQVTQMGQEVILRCVPISNHLYFYWYRQILGQKVEFLVSFYNNEISEKSEIFDDQFSVERPDGSNFTLKIRSTKLEDSAMYFCASSRDSEAFFGQGTRLTVV.

CDR3 nucleotides: TGCAGCGTTGAATTCGGGGGTGGTCAGCCCCAGCATTTT. Translation gives CSVEFGGGQPQHF. This chain links TRBV29-1 with TRBJ1-5, with a possible D match to TRBD1 (5 bases). The ends were cut back, 2 bases at V and 6 bases at J, with 11 bases in the middle. The germline V gene encodes CDR1 SQVTM and CDR2 ANQGSEA. CDR3 length equals 13 residues.

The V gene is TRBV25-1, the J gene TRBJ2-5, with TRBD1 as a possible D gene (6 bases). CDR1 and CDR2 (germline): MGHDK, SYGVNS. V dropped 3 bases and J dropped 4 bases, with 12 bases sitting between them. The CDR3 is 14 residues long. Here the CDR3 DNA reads TGTGCCAGCAGTGACCCCCAAGGGGGAGAGACCCAGTACTTC. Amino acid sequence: CASSDPQGGETQYF.

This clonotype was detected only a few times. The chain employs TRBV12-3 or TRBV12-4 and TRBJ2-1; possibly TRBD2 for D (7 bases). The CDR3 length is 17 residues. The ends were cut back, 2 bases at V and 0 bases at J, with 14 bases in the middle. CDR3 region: CASSLRGAIPSYNEQFF. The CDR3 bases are TGTGCCAGCAGTTTACGGGGGGCGATCCCCTCCTACAATGAGCAGTTCTTC.

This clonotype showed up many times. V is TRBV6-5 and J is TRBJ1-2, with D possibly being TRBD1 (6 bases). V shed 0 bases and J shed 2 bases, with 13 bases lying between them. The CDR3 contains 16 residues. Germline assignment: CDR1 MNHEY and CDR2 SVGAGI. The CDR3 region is CASSYSIAGVNYGYTF. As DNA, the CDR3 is TGTGCCAGCAGTTACTCGATCGCAGGGGTGAACTATGGCTACACCTTC.

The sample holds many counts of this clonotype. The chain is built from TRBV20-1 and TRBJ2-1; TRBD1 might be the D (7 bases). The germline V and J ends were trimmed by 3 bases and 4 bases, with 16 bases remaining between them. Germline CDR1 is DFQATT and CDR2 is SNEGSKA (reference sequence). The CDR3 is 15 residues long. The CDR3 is CSARAGGGGYNEQFF. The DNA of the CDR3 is TGCAGTGCTAGGGCAGGAGGGGGCGGATACAATGAGCAGTTCTTC.

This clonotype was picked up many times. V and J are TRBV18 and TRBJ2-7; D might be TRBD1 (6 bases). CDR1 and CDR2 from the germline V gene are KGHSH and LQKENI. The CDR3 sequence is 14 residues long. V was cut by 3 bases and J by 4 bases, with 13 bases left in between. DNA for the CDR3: TGTGCCAGCTCACCGTCGCGAAGGGGGTACGAGCAGTACTTC. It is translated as CASSPSRRGYEQYF. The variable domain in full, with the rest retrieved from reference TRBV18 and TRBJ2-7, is NAGVMQNPRHLVRRRGQEARLRCSPMKGHSHVYWYRQLPEEGLKFMVYLQKENIIDESGMPKERFSAEFPKEGPSILRIQQVVRGDSAAYFCASSPSRRGYEQYFGPGTRLTVT.

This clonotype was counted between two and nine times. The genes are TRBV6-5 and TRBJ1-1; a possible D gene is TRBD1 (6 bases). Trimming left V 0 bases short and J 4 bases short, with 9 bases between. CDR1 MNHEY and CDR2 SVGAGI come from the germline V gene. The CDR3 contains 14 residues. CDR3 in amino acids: CASSYSTGLTEAFF. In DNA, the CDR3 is TGTGCCAGCAGTTACTCGACAGGTCTCACTGAAGCTTTCTTT.

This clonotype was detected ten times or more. The CDR3 here is CASSLAQKYNSPLHF. In DNA, the CDR3 is TGTGCCAGCAGTTTAGCCCAAAAATATAATTCACCCCTCCACTTT. The V call is TRBV28, the J call TRBJ1-6; no clear D gene. Germline V lookup: CDR1 MDHEN, CDR2 SYDVKM. Trimming cost V 2 bases and J 4 bases, with 9 bases left between them. The CDR3 is made up of 15 amino acids.

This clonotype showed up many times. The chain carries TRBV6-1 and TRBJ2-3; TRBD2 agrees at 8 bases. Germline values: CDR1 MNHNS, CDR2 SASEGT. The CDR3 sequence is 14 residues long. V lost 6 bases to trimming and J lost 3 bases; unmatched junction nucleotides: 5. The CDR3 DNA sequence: TGTGCCAGCAGAGTAGCGGGGTTAACAGATACGCAGTATTTT. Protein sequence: CASRVAGLTDTQYF.

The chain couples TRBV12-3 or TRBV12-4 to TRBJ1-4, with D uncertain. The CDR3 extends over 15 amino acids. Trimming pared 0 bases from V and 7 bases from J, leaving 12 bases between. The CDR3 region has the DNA TGTGCCAGCAGTTTAGCAGGGAGTCGGGGTGAAAAACTGTTTTTT. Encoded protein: CASSLAGSRGEKLFF.

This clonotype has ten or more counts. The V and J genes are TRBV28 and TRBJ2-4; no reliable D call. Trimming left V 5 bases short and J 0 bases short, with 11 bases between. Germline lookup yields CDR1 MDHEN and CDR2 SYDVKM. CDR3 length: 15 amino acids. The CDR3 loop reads CASSDSTGAKNIQYF. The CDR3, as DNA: TGTGCCAGCAGTGACTCGACTGGAGCCAAAAACATTCAGTACTTC.

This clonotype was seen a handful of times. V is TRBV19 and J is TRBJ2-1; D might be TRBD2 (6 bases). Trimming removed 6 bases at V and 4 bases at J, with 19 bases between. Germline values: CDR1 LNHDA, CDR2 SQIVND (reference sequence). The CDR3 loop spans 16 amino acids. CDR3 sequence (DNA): TGTGCCAGTAGCCCGAAGGCGGGACTCATATACAATGAGCAGTTCTTC. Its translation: CASSPKAGLIYNEQFF.

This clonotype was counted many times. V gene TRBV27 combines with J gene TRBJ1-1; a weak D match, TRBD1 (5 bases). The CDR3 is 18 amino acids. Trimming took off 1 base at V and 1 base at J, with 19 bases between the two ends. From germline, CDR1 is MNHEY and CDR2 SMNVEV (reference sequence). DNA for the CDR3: TGTGCCAGCAGTTTATTTTGGGGGGGGGGGAATTCGAACACTGAAGCTTTCTTT. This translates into CASSLFWGGGNSNTEAFF.